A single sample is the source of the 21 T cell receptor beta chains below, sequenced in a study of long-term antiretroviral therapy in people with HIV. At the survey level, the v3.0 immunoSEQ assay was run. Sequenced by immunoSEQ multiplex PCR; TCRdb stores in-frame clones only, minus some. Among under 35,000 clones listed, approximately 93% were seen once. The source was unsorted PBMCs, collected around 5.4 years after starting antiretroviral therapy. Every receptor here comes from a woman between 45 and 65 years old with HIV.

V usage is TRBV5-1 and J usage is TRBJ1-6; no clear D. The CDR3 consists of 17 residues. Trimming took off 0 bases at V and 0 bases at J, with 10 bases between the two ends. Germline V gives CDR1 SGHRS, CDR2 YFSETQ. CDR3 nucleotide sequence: TGCGCCAGCAGCTTGGCCCTGGGTTACTCCTATAATTCACCCCTCCACTTT. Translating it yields CASSLALGYSYNSPLHF.

In DNA form, the CDR3 reads TGTGCCAGCAGCTGGGACAGGGAGAATCAGCCCCAGCATTTT. It is translated as CASSWDRENQPQHF. The chain links TRBV7-2 to TRBJ1-5; 9 bases match TRBD1. V gave up 4 bases and J gave up 4 bases; unmatched junction bases: 2. Germline lookup yields CDR1 SGHTA and CDR2 FQGNSA. The CDR3 loop spans 14 amino acids. Variable domain in full (rest from reference TRBV7-2 and TRBJ1-5): GAGVSQSPSNKVTEKGKDVELRCDPISGHTALYWYRQSLGQGLEFLIYFQGNSAPDKSGLPSDRFSAERTGGSVSTLTIQRTQQEDSAVYLCASSWDRENQPQHFGDGTRLSIL.

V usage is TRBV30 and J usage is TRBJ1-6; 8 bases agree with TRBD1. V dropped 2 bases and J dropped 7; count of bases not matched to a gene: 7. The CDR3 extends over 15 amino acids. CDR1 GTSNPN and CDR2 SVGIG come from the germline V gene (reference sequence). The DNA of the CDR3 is TGTGCCTGGAGTCCTTGGACAGGGAGGAATTCACCCCTCCACTTT. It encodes CAWSPWTGRNSPLHF.

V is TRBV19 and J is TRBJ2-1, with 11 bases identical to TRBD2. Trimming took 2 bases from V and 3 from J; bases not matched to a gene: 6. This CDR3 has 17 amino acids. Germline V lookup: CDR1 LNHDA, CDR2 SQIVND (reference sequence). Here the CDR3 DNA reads TGTGCCAGTAGTATAACTAGCGGGGGTTCTTACTACAATGAGCAGTTCTTC. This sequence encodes CASSITSGGSYYNEQFF.

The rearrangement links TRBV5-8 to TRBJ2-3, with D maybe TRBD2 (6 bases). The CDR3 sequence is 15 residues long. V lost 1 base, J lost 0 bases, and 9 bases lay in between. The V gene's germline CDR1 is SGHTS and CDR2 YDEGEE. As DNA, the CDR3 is TGTGCCAGCAGCTTGACCGGGACTAGCACAGATACGCAGTATTTT. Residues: CASSLTGTSTDTQYF.

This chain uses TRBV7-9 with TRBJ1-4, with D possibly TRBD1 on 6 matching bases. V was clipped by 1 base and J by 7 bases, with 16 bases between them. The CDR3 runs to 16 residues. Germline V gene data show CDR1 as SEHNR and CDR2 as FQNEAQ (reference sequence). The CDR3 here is CASSLVTGSRGEKLFF. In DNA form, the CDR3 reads TGTGCCAGCAGCTTAGTCACAGGGTCTAGAGGTGAAAAACTGTTTTTT. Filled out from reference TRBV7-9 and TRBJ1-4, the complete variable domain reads DTGVSQNPRHKITKRGQNVTFRCDPISEHNRLYWYRQTLGQGPEFLTYFQNEAQLEKSRLLSDRFSAERPKGSFSTLEIQRTEQGDSAMYLCASSLVTGSRGEKLFFGSGTQLSVL.

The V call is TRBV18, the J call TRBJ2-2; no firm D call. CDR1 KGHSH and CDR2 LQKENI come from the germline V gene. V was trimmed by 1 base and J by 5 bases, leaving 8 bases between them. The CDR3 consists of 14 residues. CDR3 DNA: TGTGCCAGCTCACCACGATCAGCAACCGGGGAGCTGTTTTTT. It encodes CASSPRSATGELFF.

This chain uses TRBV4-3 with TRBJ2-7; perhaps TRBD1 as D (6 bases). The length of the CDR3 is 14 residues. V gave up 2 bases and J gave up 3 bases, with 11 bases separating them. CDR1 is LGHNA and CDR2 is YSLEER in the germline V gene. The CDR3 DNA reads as TGCGCCAGCAGCCAAAGTGTAGGGGGCTACGAGCAGTACTTC. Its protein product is CASSQSVGGYEQYF.

CDR3 sequence: CASSGGAFSGGAHTDTQYF. In nucleotides, the CDR3 is TGTGCCAGCAGTGGAGGGGCTTTTAGCGGCGGGGCGCACACAGATACGCAGTATTTT. V gene TRBV2 combines with J gene TRBJ2-3; tentatively, D is TRBD2 (6 bases). The germline gives CDR1 SNHLY, CDR2 FYNNEI. The CDR3 extends over 19 amino acids. Between the trimmed V and J ends, which lost 4 bases and 2 bases, there was a span of 25 bases.

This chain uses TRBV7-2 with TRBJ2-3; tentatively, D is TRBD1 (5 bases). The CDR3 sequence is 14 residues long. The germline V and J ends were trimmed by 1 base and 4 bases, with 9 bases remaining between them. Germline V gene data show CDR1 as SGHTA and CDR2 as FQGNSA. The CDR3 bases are TGTGCCAGCAGCTTAGGTCTGACAGCAGATACGCAGTATTTT. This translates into CASSLGLTADTQYF.

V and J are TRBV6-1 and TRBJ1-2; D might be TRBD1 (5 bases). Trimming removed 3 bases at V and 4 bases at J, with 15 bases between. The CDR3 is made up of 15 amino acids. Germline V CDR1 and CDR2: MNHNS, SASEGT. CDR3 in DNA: TGTGCCAGCAGTGATCAAGGGGAGGCCCTCTATGGCTACACCTTC. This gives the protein CASSDQGEALYGYTF.

The DNA of the CDR3 is TGTGCCAGCAGCATGCTCCAGGGGGGCGGAGAGACCCAGTACTTC. Its protein product is CASSMLQGGGETQYF. The chain carries TRBV9 and TRBJ2-5; perhaps TRBD1 as D (7 bases). Germline CDR1 reads SGDLS; CDR2 reads YYNGEE. V lost 4 bases, J lost 4 bases, and 17 bases lay in between. CDR3 size: 15 residues.

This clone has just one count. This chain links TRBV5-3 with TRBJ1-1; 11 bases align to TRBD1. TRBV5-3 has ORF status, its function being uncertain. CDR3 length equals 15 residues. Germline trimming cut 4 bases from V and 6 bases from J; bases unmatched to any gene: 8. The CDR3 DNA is TGTGCCAGAAGCCTGCGGACAGGGGGCTTTCCTGAAGCTTTCTTT. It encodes CARSLRTGGFPEAFF.

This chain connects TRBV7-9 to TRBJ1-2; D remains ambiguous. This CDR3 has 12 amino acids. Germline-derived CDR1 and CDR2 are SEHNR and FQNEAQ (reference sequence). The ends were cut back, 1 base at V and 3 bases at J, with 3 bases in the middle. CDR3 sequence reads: CASSLGDYGYTF. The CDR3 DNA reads TGTGCCAGCAGCTTAGGTGACTATGGCTACACCTTC.

The CDR3 nucleotides are TGTGCCAGCAGCTTTAGCGGGGGGGTCTACAATGAGCAGTTCTTC. This sequence encodes CASSFSGGVYNEQFF. The chain couples TRBV7-2 to TRBJ2-1; 11 positions agree with TRBD2. CDR1 is SGHTA and CDR2 is FQGNSA in the germline V gene. Trimming took 3 bases from V and 3 from J; bases not matched to a gene: 1. The CDR3 extends over 15 amino acids.

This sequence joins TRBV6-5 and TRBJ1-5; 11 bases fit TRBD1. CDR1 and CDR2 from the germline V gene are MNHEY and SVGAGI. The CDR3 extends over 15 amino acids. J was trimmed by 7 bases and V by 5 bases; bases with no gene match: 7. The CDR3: CASSRTGGTNQPQHF. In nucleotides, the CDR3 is TGTGCCAGCAGTAGGACAGGGGGCACGAACCAGCCCCAGCATTTT.

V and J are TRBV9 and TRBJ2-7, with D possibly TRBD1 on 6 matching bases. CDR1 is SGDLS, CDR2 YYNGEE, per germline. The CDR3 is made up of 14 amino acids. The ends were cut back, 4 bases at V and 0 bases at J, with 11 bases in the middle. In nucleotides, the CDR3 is TGTGCCAGCAGCCCACGACAGGACTCCTACGAGCAGTACTTC. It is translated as CASSPRQDSYEQYF.

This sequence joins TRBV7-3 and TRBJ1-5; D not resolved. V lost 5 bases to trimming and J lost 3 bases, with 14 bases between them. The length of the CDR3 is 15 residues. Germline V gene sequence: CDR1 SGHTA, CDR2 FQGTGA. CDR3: CASSPPPVINQPQHF. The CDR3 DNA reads TGTGCCAGCAGCCCACCCCCAGTGATCAATCAGCCCCAGCATTTT.

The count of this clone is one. The CDR3 protein is CASSLGQGENEKLFF. In DNA, the CDR3 is TGTGCCAGCAGCTTAGGACAGGGGGAGAATGAAAAACTGTTTTTT. V and J are TRBV7-9 and TRBJ1-4, with 9 bases that match TRBD1. The CDR3 runs to 15 residues. After removal of 1 base from V and 5 bases from J, the junction contained 2 bases not matched to a gene. Germline CDR1 reads SEHNR; CDR2 reads FQNEAQ (reference sequence).

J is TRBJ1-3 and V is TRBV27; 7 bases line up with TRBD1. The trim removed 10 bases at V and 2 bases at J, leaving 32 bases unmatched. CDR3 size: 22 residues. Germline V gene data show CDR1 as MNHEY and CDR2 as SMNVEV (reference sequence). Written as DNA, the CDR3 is TGTGCCACCCCCTCGAGGGACAGTTTTTCCCATTATTCTCTGGTACCTGGAAACACCATATATTTT. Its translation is CATPSRDSFSHYSLVPGNTIYF.

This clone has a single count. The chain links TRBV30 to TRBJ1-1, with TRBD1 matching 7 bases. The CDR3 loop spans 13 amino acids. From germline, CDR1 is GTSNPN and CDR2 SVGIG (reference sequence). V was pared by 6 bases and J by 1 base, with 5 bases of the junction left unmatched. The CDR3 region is CACIRDRNTEAFF. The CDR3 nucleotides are TGTGCCTGTATACGGGACAGGAACACTGAAGCTTTCTTT.